This TCR beta chain stems from a study of blood T cell repertoires in COVID-19. Overall study: Acute-phase and convalescent COVID-19 samples originated in the United States, Italy and Spain. From T cells, B-cell-depleted T cells, or PBMCs came the material, which was cDNA or gDNA.

This CDR3 comprises 15 residues. Germline V gene lookup returns CDR1 SGHNT and CDR2 YYREEE (reference sequence). V shed 4 bases and J shed 2 bases, with 13 bases lying between them. Authors' analysis steps: Amplified reference gene primers provided the basis for estimating nucleated cell counts. Clones were sequenced by immunoSEQ multiplex PCR, and TCRdb holds only the in-frame ones, with some missing. That table supplies the V and J calls and clone size; D and trimming were determined from the DNA. The sample has some 100,000 clones; roughly nine tenths are singletons. The chain links TRBV5-4 to TRBJ1-5; possibly TRBD1 for D (5 bases). The sample consisted of peripheral blood. The clonotype was recovered from a man aged 70-80 years who had recovered from COVID-19. For the CDR3, the DNA is TGTGCCAGCAGCGGACCGCCGGGGGGCAATCAGCCCCAGCATTTT. This sequence encodes CASSGPPGGNQPQHF.